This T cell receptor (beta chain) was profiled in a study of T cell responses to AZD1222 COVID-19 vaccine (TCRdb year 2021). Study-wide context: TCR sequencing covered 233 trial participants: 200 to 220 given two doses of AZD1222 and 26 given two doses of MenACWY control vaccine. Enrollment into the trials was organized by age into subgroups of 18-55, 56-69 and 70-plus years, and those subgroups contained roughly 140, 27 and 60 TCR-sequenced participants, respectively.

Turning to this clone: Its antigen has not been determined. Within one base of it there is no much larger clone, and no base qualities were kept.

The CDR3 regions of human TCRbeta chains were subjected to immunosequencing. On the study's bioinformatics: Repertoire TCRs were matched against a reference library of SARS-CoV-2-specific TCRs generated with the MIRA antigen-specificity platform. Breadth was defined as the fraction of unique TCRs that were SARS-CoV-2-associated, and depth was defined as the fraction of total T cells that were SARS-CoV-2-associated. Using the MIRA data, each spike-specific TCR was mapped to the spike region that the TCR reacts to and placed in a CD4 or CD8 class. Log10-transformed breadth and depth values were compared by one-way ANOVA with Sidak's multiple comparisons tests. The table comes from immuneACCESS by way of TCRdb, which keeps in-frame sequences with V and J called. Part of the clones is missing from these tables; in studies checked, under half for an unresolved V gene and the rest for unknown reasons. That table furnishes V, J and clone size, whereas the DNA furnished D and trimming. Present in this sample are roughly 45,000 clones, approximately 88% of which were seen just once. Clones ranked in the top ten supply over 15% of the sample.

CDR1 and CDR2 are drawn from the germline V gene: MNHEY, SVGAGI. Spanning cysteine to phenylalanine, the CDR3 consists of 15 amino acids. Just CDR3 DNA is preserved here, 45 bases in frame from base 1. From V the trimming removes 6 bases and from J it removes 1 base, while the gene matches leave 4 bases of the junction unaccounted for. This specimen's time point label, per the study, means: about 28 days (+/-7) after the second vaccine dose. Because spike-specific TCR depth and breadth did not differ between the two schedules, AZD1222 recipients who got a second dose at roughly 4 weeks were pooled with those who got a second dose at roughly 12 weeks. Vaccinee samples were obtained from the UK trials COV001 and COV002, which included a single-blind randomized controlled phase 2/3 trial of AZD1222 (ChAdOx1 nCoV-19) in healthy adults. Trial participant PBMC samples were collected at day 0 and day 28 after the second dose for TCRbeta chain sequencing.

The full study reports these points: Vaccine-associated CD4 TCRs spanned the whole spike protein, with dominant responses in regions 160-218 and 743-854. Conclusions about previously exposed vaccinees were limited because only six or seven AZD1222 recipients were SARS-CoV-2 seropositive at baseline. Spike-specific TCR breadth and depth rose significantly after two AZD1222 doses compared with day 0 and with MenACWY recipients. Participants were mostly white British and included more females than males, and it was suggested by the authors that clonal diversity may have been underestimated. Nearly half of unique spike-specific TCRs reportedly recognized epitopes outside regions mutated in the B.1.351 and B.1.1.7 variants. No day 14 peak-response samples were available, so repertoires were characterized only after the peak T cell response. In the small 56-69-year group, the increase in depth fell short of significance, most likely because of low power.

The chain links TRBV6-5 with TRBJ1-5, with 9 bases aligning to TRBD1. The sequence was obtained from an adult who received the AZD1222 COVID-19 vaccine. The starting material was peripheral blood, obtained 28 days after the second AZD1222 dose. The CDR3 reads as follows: CASSLDRGSNQPQHF. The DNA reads TGTGCCAGCAGCCTGGACAGGGGCAGCAATCAGCCCCAGCATTTT.